Listed below are T cell receptor beta chains from one sample, sequenced in a study of T cells in tuberculosis. Data came from immunoSEQ multiplex PCR; TCRdb stores just in-frame clones and leaves some out. The top ten clones hold about 1.3% of a sample with approximately 53,000 clones, about 95% of them seen once. Sequenced material: PBMCs, taken at tuberculosis diagnosis. These receptors came from an adult with tuberculosis. CDR3s include the opening cysteine and the closing phenylalanine or tryptophan. The order of the fields is V gene, D gene, J gene, clone size, CDR3 DNA, CDR3 protein. The D gene is left open where the match is weak. Clone size appears in some rows only: once, few, many, or a class for an expanded clone.

V gene: TRBV7-2
D gene: .
J gene: TRBJ2-1
clone size: .
CDR3 DNA: TGTGCCAGCAGCTTCTCGGGATCAGGAGGGAACAATGAGCAGTTCTTC
CDR3 protein: CASSFSGSGGNNEQFF

V gene: TRBV19
D gene: TRBD1
J gene: TRBJ1-5
clone size: .
CDR3 DNA: TGTGCCAGTAGTATTCGGACAGGGGAAAATCAGCCCCAGCATTTT
CDR3 protein: CASSIRTGENQPQHF

V gene: TRBV9
D gene: .
J gene: TRBJ2-3
clone size: .
CDR3 DNA: TGTGCCAGCAGCGTAGCTCCCCCAGATACGCAGTATTTT
CDR3 protein: CASSVAPPDTQYF

V gene: TRBV27
D gene: .
J gene: TRBJ2-1
clone size: .
CDR3 DNA: TGTGCCAGCAGTTCCTCCCGAGGGTACAATGAGCAGTTCTTC
CDR3 protein: CASSSSRGYNEQFF

V gene: TRBV6-1
D gene: TRBD1
J gene: TRBJ2-1
clone size: few
CDR3 DNA: TGTGCCAGCAGTGATGGGACAGGGGGGAACAATGAGCAGTTCTTC
CDR3 protein: CASSDGTGGNNEQFF

V gene: TRBV7-6
D gene: .
J gene: TRBJ2-7
clone size: .
CDR3 DNA: TGTGCCAGCAGCTTAGATCCCCTAGCACGGCAGTACTTC
CDR3 protein: CASSLDPLARQYF

V gene: TRBV27
D gene: .
J gene: TRBJ1-2
clone size: .
CDR3 DNA: TGTGCCAGCAGTTCCTTAGGGCGGGGGTTTATCTATGGCTACACCTTC
CDR3 protein: CASSSLGRGFIYGYTF

V gene: TRBV30
D gene: .
J gene: TRBJ2-6
clone size: .
CDR3 DNA: TGTGCTAACAGAGACTCTGGGGCCAACGTCCTGACTTTC
CDR3 protein: CANRDSGANVLTF

V gene: TRBV19
D gene: TRBD2
J gene: TRBJ2-1
clone size: .
CDR3 DNA: TGTGCCAGTAGTATCCGACTAGCCAATGAGCAGTTCTTC
CDR3 protein: CASSIRLANEQFF

V gene: TRBV18
D gene: .
J gene: TRBJ2-6
clone size: .
CDR3 DNA: TGTGCCAGCTCCCCAGGACTTACTGGGGCCAACGTCCTGACTTTC
CDR3 protein: CASSPGLTGANVLTF

V gene: TRBV14
D gene: .
J gene: TRBJ1-1
clone size: .
CDR3 DNA: TGTGCCAGCAGCAAAAGGGGTTACACTGAAGCTTTCTTT
CDR3 protein: CASSKRGYTEAFF

V gene: TRBV30
D gene: .
J gene: TRBJ2-7
clone size: .
CDR3 DNA: TGTGCCTGGAGTGTGGGCCCCTACGAGCAGTACTTC
CDR3 protein: CAWSVGPYEQYF

V gene: TRBV10-2
D gene: TRBD1
J gene: TRBJ1-5
clone size: .
CDR3 DNA: TGCGCCAGCAGTGAGCCCCCGGACAGGGGCAATCAGCCCCAGCATTTT
CDR3 protein: CASSEPPDRGNQPQHF

V gene: TRBV9
D gene: TRBD2
J gene: TRBJ2-2
clone size: .
CDR3 DNA: TGTGCCAGCAGCGTTGGGACTAGCGGGGTGCCCGGGGAGCTGTTTTTT
CDR3 protein: CASSVGTSGVPGELFF

V gene: TRBV28
D gene: .
J gene: TRBJ1-1
clone size: once
CDR3 DNA: TGTGCCAGTTCGGAGCAGGGCGAAGCTTTCTTT
CDR3 protein: CASSEQGEAFF

V gene: TRBV25-1
D gene: .
J gene: TRBJ2-7
clone size: .
CDR3 DNA: TGTGCCAGCAGTGAAATAGGCGGCCAGACTAGTTCCTACGAGCAGTACTTC
CDR3 protein: CASSEIGGQTSSYEQYF

V gene: TRBV6-1
D gene: .
J gene: TRBJ1-5
clone size: few
CDR3 DNA: TGTGCCAGCAGTGAAAGTACAGGCGTCCTTCAGCCCCAGCATTTT
CDR3 protein: CASSESTGVLQPQHF

V gene: TRBV2
D gene: .
J gene: TRBJ1-2
clone size: once
CDR3 DNA: TGTGCCAGCAGTGAAGGAGGCGTAGGTGGCTACACCTTC
CDR3 protein: CASSEGGVGGYTF

V gene: TRBV6-1
D gene: TRBD1
J gene: TRBJ2-2
clone size: once
CDR3 DNA: TGTGCCAGCAGTGAGAGGGACAGCAACACCGGGGAGCTGTTTTTT
CDR3 protein: CASSERDSNTGELFF

V gene: TRBV10-1
D gene: TRBD1
J gene: TRBJ2-7
clone size: .
CDR3 DNA: TGCGCCAGCAGTGATTTGACAGGGAACTACGAGCAGTACTTC
CDR3 protein: CASSDLTGNYEQYF

V gene: TRBV2
D gene: .
J gene: TRBJ2-2
clone size: .
CDR3 DNA: TGTGCCAGCAGTGTTCAGGGAAAGACCGGGGAGCTGTTTTTT
CDR3 protein: CASSVQGKTGELFF

V gene: TRBV5-4
D gene: .
J gene: TRBJ1-2
clone size: .
CDR3 DNA: TGTGCCAGCAGCTTGGATCCAGGGGCCTCTTATGGCTACACCTTC
CDR3 protein: CASSLDPGASYGYTF

V gene: TRBV4-2
D gene: .
J gene: TRBJ1-4
clone size: once
CDR3 DNA: TGTGCCAGCAGCCAAGCGGATCGGGTTATGGAAAAACTGTTTTTT
CDR3 protein: CASSQADRVMEKLFF

V gene: TRBV7-7
D gene: .
J gene: TRBJ2-1
clone size: .
CDR3 DNA: TGTGCTAGCAGCTTAGTAGCCGGCTCCTACAATGAGCAGTTCTTC
CDR3 protein: CASSLVAGSYNEQFF

V gene: TRBV7-6
D gene: TRBD2
J gene: TRBJ2-1
clone size: once
CDR3 DNA: TGTGCCAGCAGCTCTAGAGCGGGAGGGACCTACAATGAGCAGTTCTTC
CDR3 protein: CASSSRAGGTYNEQFF

V gene: TRBV6-5
D gene: TRBD1
J gene: TRBJ1-5
clone size: .
CDR3 DNA: TGTGCCAGCAGTTTAGGGACAGGGGATAGCAATCAGCCCCAGCATTTT
CDR3 protein: CASSLGTGDSNQPQHF

V gene: TRBV5-6
D gene: TRBD1
J gene: TRBJ2-5
clone size: .
CDR3 DNA: TGTGCCAGCAGCCTGGTGAGCGGACAGGGATGGGAGACCCAGTACTTC
CDR3 protein: CASSLVSGQGWETQYF

V gene: TRBV27
D gene: .
J gene: TRBJ2-2
clone size: .
CDR3 DNA: TGTGCCAGCAGTTTAAGTAGCGCCGGGGAGCTGTTTTTT
CDR3 protein: CASSLSSAGELFF

V gene: TRBV7-9
D gene: .
J gene: TRBJ2-1
clone size: .
CDR3 DNA: TGTGCCAGCAGCTTAGGTGGCTTGAATGAGCAGTTCTTC
CDR3 protein: CASSLGGLNEQFF

V gene: TRBV5-8
D gene: TRBD1
J gene: TRBJ1-2
clone size: .
CDR3 DNA: TGTGCCAGCAGCTTGGGGTCCGGGACAGGAGCTGTCTATGGCTACACCTTC
CDR3 protein: CASSLGSGTGAVYGYTF

V gene: TRBV29-1
D gene: .
J gene: TRBJ1-2
clone size: .
CDR3 DNA: TGCAGCGTTCGGACTCTCAACGGCTATGGCTACACCTTC
CDR3 protein: CSVRTLNGYGYTF

V gene: TRBV5-6
D gene: .
J gene: TRBJ1-6
clone size: .
CDR3 DNA: TGTGCCAGCAGCTTGGGTACAGGGCAGGGGTATTCACCCCTCCACTTT
CDR3 protein: CASSLGTGQGYSPLHF

V gene: TRBV25-1
D gene: .
J gene: TRBJ1-2
clone size: .
CDR3 DNA: TGTGCCAGCCGCGGGGCCGGCTACACCTTC
CDR3 protein: CASRGAGYTF

V gene: TRBV7-2
D gene: .
J gene: TRBJ1-1
clone size: .
CDR3 DNA: TGTGCCAGCAGCACGGGACTGAGGAACACTGAAGCTTTCTTT
CDR3 protein: CASSTGLRNTEAFF

V gene: TRBV27
D gene: .
J gene: TRBJ2-6
clone size: .
CDR3 DNA: TGTGCCAGCAGTACGCACCACAGGGCTGGGGCCAACGTCCTGACTTTC
CDR3 protein: CASSTHHRAGANVLTF